These 5 T cell receptor beta chains share one sample of origin, sequenced in a study of shared clonotypes between healthy human individuals. CD8 cells regarded as naive lacked CD45RO, were positively chosen for CCR7, and omitted terminally differentiated effector memory CD45RA+ cells. Profiling relied on immunoSEQ multiplex PCR, and the TCRdb table lists in-frame clones only, not all of them. The sample carries 700,000 to 950,000 clones, 96% recorded once. Sequenced sample: naive CD8+ T cells sorted from blood. The receptor source for this set is a man aged 25 to 45 in good health.

As DNA, the CDR3 is TGTGCCTGGAGTGGTGGAACATTTACGAATGAGCAGTTCTTC. Translated, it gives CAWSGGTFTNEQFF. This chain joins TRBV30 and TRBJ2-1; D unclear. CDR3 length equals 14 residues. Trimming stripped 1 base from V and 7 bases from J, with 14 bases between. Per germline, CDR1 GTSNPN and CDR2 SVGIG (reference sequence).

This clone was observed a single time. The genes are TRBV6-5 and TRBJ2-3; 7 bases line up with TRBD1. This CDR3 has 15 amino acids. Germline CDR1 reads MNHEY; CDR2 reads SVGAGI. V shed 2 bases and J 0 bases; nucleotides not matched to a gene: 2. The CDR3 region is CASSYRQGSTDTQYF. CDR3 coding DNA: TGTGCCAGCAGTTACAGACAGGGCAGCACAGATACGCAGTATTTT.

The chain links TRBV7-9 to TRBJ2-7; D is undetermined. V lost 5 bases and J lost 1, with 24 bases in between. The CDR3 runs to 18 residues. The germline V gene encodes CDR1 SEHNR and CDR2 FQNEAQ (reference sequence). DNA of the CDR3: TGTGCCAGCAGCGCTTCTATGGCCAGCCCCCATATTTCCTACGAGCAGTACTTC. Translated, it gives CASSASMASPHISYEQYF.

CDR3 nucleotides: TGTGCCAGCAGCTTTCTCGTTAGCACAGATACGCAGTATTTT. This codes for CASSFLVSTDTQYF. J is TRBJ2-3 and V is TRBV7-9; no reliable D call. This CDR3 is 14 amino acids long. The V gene lost 3 bases and the J gene lost 0 bases, with 7 bases spanning the gap. Germline V gene lookup returns CDR1 SEHNR and CDR2 FQNEAQ (reference sequence).

The chain combines TRBV11-2 with TRBJ1-3, with D unresolved. CDR1 is SGHAT and CDR2 is FQNNGV in the germline V gene. The CDR3 spans 11 residues. V was shortened by 8 bases and J by 0 bases, with 2 bases between the two germline ends. CDR3 coding DNA: TGTGCCAGCGGCTCTGGAAACACCATATATTTT. Amino acids: CASGSGNTIYF.